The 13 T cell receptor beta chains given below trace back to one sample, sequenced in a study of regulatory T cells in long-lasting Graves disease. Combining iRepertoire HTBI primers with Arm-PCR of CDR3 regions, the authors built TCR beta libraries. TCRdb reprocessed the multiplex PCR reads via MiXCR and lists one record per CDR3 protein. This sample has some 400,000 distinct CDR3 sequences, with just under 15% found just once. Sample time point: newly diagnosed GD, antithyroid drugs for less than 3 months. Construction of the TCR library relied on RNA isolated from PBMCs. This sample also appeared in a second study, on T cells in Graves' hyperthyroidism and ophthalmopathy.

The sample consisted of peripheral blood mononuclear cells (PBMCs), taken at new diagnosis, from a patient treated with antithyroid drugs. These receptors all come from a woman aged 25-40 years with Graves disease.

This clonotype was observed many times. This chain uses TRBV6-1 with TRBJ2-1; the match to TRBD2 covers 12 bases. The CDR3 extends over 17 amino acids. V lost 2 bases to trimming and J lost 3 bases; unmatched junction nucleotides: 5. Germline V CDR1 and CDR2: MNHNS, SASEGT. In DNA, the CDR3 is TGTGCCAGCAGTGAACTAGCGGGAGGGCCCTTCTACAATGAGCAGTTCTTC. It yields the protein CASSELAGGPFYNEQFF.

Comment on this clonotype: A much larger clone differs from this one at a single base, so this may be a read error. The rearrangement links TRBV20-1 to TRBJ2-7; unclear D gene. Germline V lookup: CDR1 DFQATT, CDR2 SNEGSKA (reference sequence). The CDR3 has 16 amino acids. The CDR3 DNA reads TGCAGTGCTAGAGATCTGGTGGCGGAAACCGCCAACGAGCGGTACTTC. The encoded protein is CSARDLVAETANERYF.

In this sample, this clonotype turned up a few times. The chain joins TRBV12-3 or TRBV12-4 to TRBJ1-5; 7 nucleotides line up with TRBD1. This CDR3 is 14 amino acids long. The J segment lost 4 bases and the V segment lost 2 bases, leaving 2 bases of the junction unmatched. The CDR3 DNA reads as TGTGCCAGCAGTTTAACGGGACAGAATCAGCCCCAGCATTTT. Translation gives CASSLTGQNQPQHF.

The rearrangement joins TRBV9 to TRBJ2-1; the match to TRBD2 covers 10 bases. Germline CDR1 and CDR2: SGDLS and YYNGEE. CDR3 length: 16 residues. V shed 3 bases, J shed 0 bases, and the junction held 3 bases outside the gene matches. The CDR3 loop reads CASSGTSGGSYNEQFF. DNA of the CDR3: TGTGCCAGCAGCGGGACTAGCGGAGGCTCCTACAATGAGCAGTTCTTC.

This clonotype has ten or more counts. In nucleotides, the CDR3 is TGTGCCAGCAGCTTAGTGGGACTAGCGGGATCAAGGAACGAGCAGTACTTC. Its protein is CASSLVGLAGSRNEQYF. This chain connects TRBV7-8 to TRBJ2-7, with TRBD2 identical over 13 bases. CDR3 length equals 17 residues. CDR1 is SGHVS, CDR2 FQNEAQ, per germline. With V trimmed by 1 base and J by 5 bases, 8 bases remained unmatched.

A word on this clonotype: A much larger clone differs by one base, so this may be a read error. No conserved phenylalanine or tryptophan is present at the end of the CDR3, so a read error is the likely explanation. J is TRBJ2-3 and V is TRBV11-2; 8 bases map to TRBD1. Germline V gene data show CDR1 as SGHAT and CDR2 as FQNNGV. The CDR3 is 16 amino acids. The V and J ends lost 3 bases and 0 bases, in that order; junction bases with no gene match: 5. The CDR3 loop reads CASSLRTGSSTDTQYS. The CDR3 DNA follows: TGTGCCAGCAGCTTGAGGACAGGGAGTAGCACAGATACGCAGTATTCT.

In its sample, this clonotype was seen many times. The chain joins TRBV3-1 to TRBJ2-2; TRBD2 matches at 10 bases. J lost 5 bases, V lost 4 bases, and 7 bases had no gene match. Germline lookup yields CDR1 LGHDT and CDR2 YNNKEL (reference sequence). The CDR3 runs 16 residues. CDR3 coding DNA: TGTGCCAGCAGCCTACCTGTTAGCGGGAGGACCGGGGAGCTGTTTTTT. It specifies CASSLPVSGRTGELFF.

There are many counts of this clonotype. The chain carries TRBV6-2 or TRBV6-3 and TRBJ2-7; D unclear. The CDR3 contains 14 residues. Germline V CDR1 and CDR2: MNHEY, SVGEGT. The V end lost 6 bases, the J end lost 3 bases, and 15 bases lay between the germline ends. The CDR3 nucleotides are TGTGCCAGCAGGGGCAGACGTACGATCTACGAGCAGTACTTC. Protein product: CASRGRRTIYEQYF.

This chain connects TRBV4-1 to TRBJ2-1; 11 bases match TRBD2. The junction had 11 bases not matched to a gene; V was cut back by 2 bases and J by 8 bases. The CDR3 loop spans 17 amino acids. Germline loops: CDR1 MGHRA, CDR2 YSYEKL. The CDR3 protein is CASSQLSTSGTSDEQFF. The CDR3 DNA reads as TGCGCCAGCAGCCAATTGTCGACTAGCGGGACGAGCGATGAGCAGTTCTTC.

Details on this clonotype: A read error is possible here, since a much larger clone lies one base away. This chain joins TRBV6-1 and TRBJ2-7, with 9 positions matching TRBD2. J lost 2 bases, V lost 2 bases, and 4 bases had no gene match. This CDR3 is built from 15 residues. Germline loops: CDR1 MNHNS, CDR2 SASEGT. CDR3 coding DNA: TGTGCCAGCAGTGAATGGTCTAGCGGGACCTACGAGCAGTACTTC. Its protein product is CASSEWSSGTYEQYF.

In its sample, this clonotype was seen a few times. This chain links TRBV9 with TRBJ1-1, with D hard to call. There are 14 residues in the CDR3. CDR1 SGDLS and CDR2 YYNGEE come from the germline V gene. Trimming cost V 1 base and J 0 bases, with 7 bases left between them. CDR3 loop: CASSVTWMNTEAFF. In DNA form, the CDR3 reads TGTGCCAGCAGCGTAACGTGGATGAACACTGAAGCTTTCTTT.

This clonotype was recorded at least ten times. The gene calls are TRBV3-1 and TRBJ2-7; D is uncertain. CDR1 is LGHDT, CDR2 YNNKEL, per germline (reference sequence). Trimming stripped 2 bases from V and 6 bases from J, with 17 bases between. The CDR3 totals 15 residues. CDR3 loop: CASSQQSFRFGEQYF. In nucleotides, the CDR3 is TGTGCCAGCAGCCAACAAAGTTTCCGGTTTGGCGAGCAGTACTTC.

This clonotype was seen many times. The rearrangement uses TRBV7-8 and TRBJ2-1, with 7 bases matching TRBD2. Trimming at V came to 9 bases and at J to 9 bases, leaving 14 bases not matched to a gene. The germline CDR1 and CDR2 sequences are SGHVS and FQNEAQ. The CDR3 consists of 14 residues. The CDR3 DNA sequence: TGTGCCAGTCTAACACTAGCGCTTACGTCTGAGCAGTTCTTC. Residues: CASLTLALTSEQFF.